This is a list of T cell receptor beta chains from one sample in a study of blood T cell repertoires in COVID-19. The protocol was immunoSEQ multiplex PCR, while the TCRdb copy is restricted to in-frame clones and leaves out a portion. The data contain around 200,000 clones, about 83% of them singletons. The sample taken for sequencing was peripheral blood. The receptor set was obtained from a person aged 65-85 years with COVID-19, enrolled during active disease. Each CDR3 is given with its conserved first and last residue. Fields, in order: D gene, J gene, V gene, clone size, CDR3 DNA, CDR3 protein. A D gene is named only where the DNA matches it firmly. Some rows mark clone size as missing; the rest say once, few, many or name a class of expanded clone.

NA TRBJ2-7 TRBV3-1/TRBV3-2 NA TGTGCCAGCAGCCAACGGACAGCTAACTACGAGCAGTACTTC CASSQRTANYEQYF
NA TRBJ2-7 TRBV6-1 once TGTGCCAGCAGGGACATGGGATGGGCCTACGAGCAGTACTTC CASRDMGWAYEQYF
TRBD1 TRBJ1-4 TRBV9 NA TGTGCCAGCAGCCCCAGGGGGCAGGCATCTAATGAAAAACTGTTTTTT CASSPRGQASNEKLFF
TRBD1 TRBJ1-1 TRBV12-3/TRBV12-4 NA TGTGCCAGCAGTCAGGGACAGGTAGTTGAAGCTTTCTTT CASSQGQVVEAFF
TRBD2 TRBJ2-3 TRBV7-2 NA TGTGCCAGCAGCTGGAGCGGGGATAGCACAGATACGCAGTATTTT CASSWSGDSTDTQYF
TRBD2 TRBJ2-1 TRBV9 NA TGTGCCAGCAGCGTAGACGGGACTAGCGACAATGAGCAGTTCTTC CASSVDGTSDNEQFF
NA TRBJ2-7 TRBV2 NA TGTGCCAGCAGTGATGGGGGCAGGGTCGACGAGCAGTACTTC CASSDGGRVDEQYF
TRBD1 TRBJ1-4 TRBV4-3 NA TGCGCCAGCAGCCAAAATACAGGGGAGGTTGATGAAAAACTGTTTTTT CASSQNTGEVDEKLFF
TRBD1 TRBJ2-7 TRBV7-2 NA TGTGCCAGCAGCTCAAGACAGGGTACTTACGAGCAGTACTTC CASSSRQGTYEQYF
TRBD2 TRBJ2-7 TRBV19 NA TGTGCCAGTAGTATGGGGAGGGCCTACGAGCAGTACTTC CASSMGRAYEQYF
NA TRBJ1-5 TRBV28 NA TGTGCCAGCAGTTTACAGGGTAATCAGCCCCAGCATTTT CASSLQGNQPQHF
NA TRBJ2-2 TRBV9 NA TGTGCCAGCAGCGTAGCGACCGGGGAGCTGTTTTTT CASSVATGELFF
TRBD1 TRBJ1-4 TRBV14 NA TGTGCCAGCAGCCGTGGGGACAGGGGGCAGGAAAAACTGTTTTTT CASSRGDRGQEKLFF
NA TRBJ2-6 TRBV7-3 NA TGTGCCAGCAGCACAGACAGCTCTGGGGCCAACGTCCTGACTTTC CASSTDSSGANVLTF
TRBD1 TRBJ2-2 TRBV5-1 once TGCGCCAGCAGCCAACCGGGACAGAGTTACACCGGGGAGCTGTTTTTT CASSQPGQSYTGELFF
NA TRBJ1-6 TRBV11-2 once TGTGCCAGCAGCTCACAGTTGAATTCACCCCTCCACTTT CASSSQLNSPLHF
NA TRBJ2-3 TRBV28 NA TGTGCCAGCGGCCTTCGAGATACGCAGTATTTT CASGLRDTQYF
NA TRBJ2-7 TRBV11-2 few TGTGCCAGCAGCACCGCCGGGACTGACTCCTACGAGCAGTACTTC CASSTAGTDSYEQYF
NA TRBJ1-4 TRBV28 NA TGTGCCAGCAGTTTAATGACCGGAGGTAATGAAAAACTGTTTTTT CASSLMTGGNEKLFF
TRBD1 TRBJ1-1 TRBV6-4 NA TGTGCCACCGATAGGAGGAAACAGGGGATGAACACTGAAGCTTTCTTT CATDRRKQGMNTEAFF
NA TRBJ2-1 TRBV6-5 NA TGTGCCAGCAGTTCCCTCAAGACAGGCTCCTACAATGAGCAGTTCTTC CASSSLKTGSYNEQFF
NA TRBJ1-5 TRBV5-5 NA TGTGCCAGCAGCTTTGCGGGGGCCAATCAGCCCCAGCATTTT CASSFAGANQPQHF
TRBD1 TRBJ2-7 TRBV30 NA TGTGCCTGGAGTAGCAGGGGGCGGTGGGGCGAGCAGTACTTC CAWSSRGRWGEQYF
TRBD1 TRBJ2-7 TRBV9 NA TGTGCCAGCAGCCCATGGGACAGCCCTTACGAGCAGTACTTC CASSPWDSPYEQYF
NA TRBJ2-3 TRBV6-1 NA TGTGCCAGCAGTGAAATAGGCCGGGGTGCGGGCACAGATACGCAGTATTTT CASSEIGRGAGTDTQYF
NA TRBJ1-2 TRBV6-6 once TGTGCCAGCAGTTATGAGGCGACAGGCAATGGCTACACCTTC CASSYEATGNGYTF
NA TRBJ2-5 TRBV3-1/TRBV3-2 once TGTGCCAGCAGCCAAGATAGCAGAGGGAAAGAGACCCAGTACTTC CASSQDSRGKETQYF
NA TRBJ2-1 TRBV6-5 NA TGTGCCTGCTCCGCCCAGAGAGGCTACAATGAGCAGTTCTTC CACSAQRGYNEQFF
NA TRBJ2-2 TRBV6-4 NA TGTGCCAGCAGTGACGAGGACTCCCCGGCCGGGGAGCTGTTTTTT CASSDEDSPAGELFF
NA TRBJ2-7 TRBV18 NA TGTGCCAGCTCACCTACCTCGGAGTCCTACGAGCAGTACTTC CASSPTSESYEQYF
TRBD1 TRBJ1-1 TRBV19 NA TGTGCCACGAACAGGGGGGTGAACACTGAAGCTTTCTTT CATNRGVNTEAFF
NA TRBJ1-1 TRBV12-3/TRBV12-4 once TGTGCCAGCAGACGGACAGACAACACTGAAGCTTTCTTT CASRRTDNTEAFF
NA TRBJ2-1 TRBV2 NA TGTGCCAGCACCACTTTGCGGGCAGGCGAGCAGTTCTTC CASTTLRAGEQFF
NA TRBJ2-2 TRBV7-2 NA TGTGCCAGCAGCCGTGGGTGGGGGCCGAACACCGGGGAGCTGTTTTTT CASSRGWGPNTGELFF
NA TRBJ2-3 TRBV4-3 few TGCGCCAGCAGCCAAGCCCTATTTTCCGATACGCAGTATTTT CASSQALFSDTQYF
TRBD1 TRBJ2-4 TRBV7-2 NA TGTGCCAGCAGGGATTCCGGGACAGGTTTAGCCAAAAACATTCAGTACTTC CASRDSGTGLAKNIQYF
NA TRBJ1-2 TRBV28 NA TGTGCCAGCAGTTCTTTGGACAGAGCCTTCTATGGCTACACCTTC CASSSLDRAFYGYTF
NA TRBJ2-2 TRBV5-4 NA TGTGCCAGCAGGCGGGGCGGACAGGACACCGGGGAGCTGTTTTTT CASRRGGQDTGELFF
TRBD1 TRBJ1-5 TRBV24-1 NA TGTGCCACCAGTGACCCGACAGGGTCAAATCAGCCCCAGCATTTT CATSDPTGSNQPQHF
NA TRBJ2-1 TRBV28 NA TGTGCCAGCAACCGAAGGGGTACGGGCAACAATGAGCAGTTCTTC CASNRRGTGNNEQFF
NA TRBJ2-3 TRBV2 NA TGTGCCAGCAGTGAAGGGGGGGAGGGCACAGATACGCAGTATTTT CASSEGGEGTDTQYF
NA TRBJ1-1 TRBV28 NA TGTGCCAGCAGTTTTCGCCGAACGGGCACTGAAGCTTTCTTT CASSFRRTGTEAFF
TRBD1 TRBJ1-1 TRBV6-1 few TGTGCCAGCAGTGACCCGGGACAGGGGATACGAGCTTTCTTT CASSDPGQGIRAFF
NA TRBJ1-1 TRBV18 NA TGTGCCAGCTCACAGGCCTCTTCGGGGGGAACTGAAGCTTTCTTT CASSQASSGGTEAFF
NA TRBJ2-7 TRBV5-1 NA TGCGCCAGCAGCGAACAGGGATATTCCTACGAGCAGTACTTC CASSEQGYSYEQYF
NA TRBJ2-1 TRBV9 NA TGTGCCAGCAGCGTAGGTATTAGCGGTAACAATGAGCAGTTCTTC CASSVGISGNNEQFF
TRBD2 TRBJ2-7 TRBV3-1/TRBV3-2 NA TGTGCCAGCAGTACCGGGACTAGCGTTTACGAGCAGTACTTC CASSTGTSVYEQYF
TRBD2 TRBJ2-1 TRBV28 NA TGTGCCAGCCAAACCCCCCTAGCGGCGAATGAGCAGTTCTTC CASQTPLAANEQFF
NA TRBJ2-5 TRBV3-1/TRBV3-2 once TGTGCCAGCGGACCGACAGCACAAGAGACCCAGTACTTC CASGPTAQETQYF
TRBD1 TRBJ2-7 TRBV15 once TGTGCCACCAGTGACAGGGGCCCAGTCTACGAGCAGTACTTC CATSDRGPVYEQYF
NA TRBJ2-1 TRBV6-5 NA TGTGCCAGCAGTTACACAGCAGGGTTAGTATACAATGAGCAGTTCTTC CASSYTAGLVYNEQFF
NA TRBJ2-7 TRBV5-6 NA TGTGCCAGCAGCTTGTACGGTTACGAGCAGTACTTC CASSLYGYEQYF
TRBD2 TRBJ2-1 TRBV2 few TGTGCCTTTGAAACTAGCGGGAAAAATGAGCAGTTCTTC CAFETSGKNEQFF
TRBD2 TRBJ2-7 TRBV9 NA TGTGCCAGCAGCGTCGGTCCGGGACTAGCGATGGAGCAGTACTTC CASSVGPGLAMEQYF
NA TRBJ1-6 TRBV7-6 NA TGTGCCAGCAGCTTAGCAGGGGATCGGGATTCACCCCTCCACTTT CASSLAGDRDSPLHF